The clone carrying this T cell receptor beta chain was detected only a few times. The antigen remains undetermined. Within the sample, other DNA sequences also encode this same CDR3. The assay used deep level. Once extracted for a subset, genomic DNA was divided evenly among several immunoSEQ plates. Data came from immunoSEQ multiplex PCR; TCRdb stores just in-frame clones and leaves some out. The data show some 2,500,000 clones, with 93% seen just once and roughly 0.36% held by the top ten. This sample is drawn from a study of shared clonotypes between healthy human individuals. Findings of the study overall: Limited genetic and exposure-history diversity came from having few donors.

This receptor was identified in a man between 18 and 35 years old in good health. Some clones in this sample may be carry-over from other donors' samples. Material for sequencing was naive CD4+ T cells from PBMCs. Subset noted: CD45RA+ positively selected.

The CDR3 spells CASSFQETQYF. The CDR3 DNA is TGTGCCAGCAGTTTCCAAGAGACCCAGTACTTC. This chain links TRBV2 with TRBJ2-5; no definite D call. Germline values: CDR1 SNHLY, CDR2 FYNNEI. This CDR3 region has 11 residues. V was cut by 5 bases and J by 1 base, with 2 bases left in between. Full variable domain (missing parts from reference TRBV2 and TRBJ2-5): EPEVTQTPSHQVTQMGQEVILRCVPISNHLYFYWYRQILGQKVEFLVSFYNNEISEKSEIFDDQFSVERPDGSNFTLKIRSTKLEDSAMYFCASSFQETQYFGPGTRLLVL.